This T cell receptor beta chain originates from a study of cytomegalovirus exposure and HLA in healthy donors. PCR involved 60 Vbeta and 13 Jbeta primers. Using immunoSEQ multiplex PCR, the repertoire was profiled, and TCRdb retains in-frame clones only, with some absent. The sample includes under 150,000 clones, about four fifths of them seen just once. Germline lookup yields CDR1 MNHNS and CDR2 SASEGT. This CDR3 region has 14 residues. Trimming cost V 0 bases and J 3 bases; bases outside gene matches: 1. This clone was found once. Its antigen is unknown. Notes on the study in general: It was confirmed in vitro that a few of the CMV-associated chains were specific for CMV antigens. Because they were indistinguishable, some V segments, including TRBV6-2 and TRBV6-3, were excluded.

This TCR came from a human donor in good health. Sample: PBMCs. This chain links TRBV6-1 with TRBJ2-5; 7 bases line up with TRBD2. CDR3 nucleotides: TGTGCCAGCAGTGAAGCAGGACTAGAAGAGACCCAGTACTTC. This sequence encodes CASSEAGLEETQYF.